A selection of T cell receptor beta chains follows, all from one sample in a study of CD8 T cells in Susac syndrome. In TCRdb, the immunoSEQ multiplex PCR reads were re-called with MiXCR into one record per CDR3 protein. The sample shows about 290,000 distinct CDR3 sequences, over 75% of them seen only once. The material sequenced was CD8+ T cells from PBMCs. The receptor source for this set is a human donor with multiple sclerosis. The CDR3 runs from the conserved cysteine through the conserved F or W. The order of the fields is J gene, V gene, clone size, D gene, CDR3 protein, CDR3 DNA. D genes are given only for firm matches. Size is omitted from some rows. Given values are once, few, many or a class for expanded clones.

J gene: TRBJ2-7; V gene: TRBV4-3; clone size: -; D gene: TRBD1; CDR3 protein: CASSQAWDSNYEQYF; CDR3 DNA: TGCGCCAGCAGCCAAGCCTGGGACAGCAACTACGAGCAGTACTTC
J gene: TRBJ1-2; V gene: TRBV11-2; clone size: -; D gene: TRBD1; CDR3 protein: CASSSYGRTRPGGQGAGYGYTF; CDR3 DNA: TGTGCCAGCAGCTCTTATGGCCGAACACGCCCTGGTGGACAGGGGGCTGGCTATGGCTACACCTTC
J gene: TRBJ2-1; V gene: TRBV6-5; clone size: -; D gene: -; CDR3 protein: CASSYSTVIGGNEQFF; CDR3 DNA: TGTGCCAGCAGTTACTCTACAGTTATTGGGGGAAATGAGCAGTTCTTC
J gene: TRBJ2-5; V gene: TRBV19; clone size: -; D gene: -; CDR3 protein: CASSPVWGETQYF; CDR3 DNA: TGTGCCAGCAGTCCTGTTTGGGGGGAGACCCAGTACTTC
J gene: TRBJ1-1; V gene: TRBV19; clone size: -; D gene: TRBD1; CDR3 protein: CASSIWGQGDTEAFF; CDR3 DNA: TGTGCCAGTAGTATCTGGGGACAGGGGGACACTGAAGCTTTCTTT
J gene: TRBJ2-3; V gene: TRBV5-5; clone size: few; D gene: TRBD2; CDR3 protein: CASSLAGGGTDTQYF; CDR3 DNA: TGTGCCAGCAGCTTGGCGGGGGGGGGCACAGATACGCAGTATTTT
J gene: TRBJ2-1; V gene: TRBV18; clone size: -; D gene: -; CDR3 protein: CASSLAVGSNNEQFF; CDR3 DNA: TGTGCCAGCTCACTCGCCGTCGGGAGCAACAATGAGCAGTTCTTC
J gene: TRBJ2-1; V gene: TRBV12-3/TRBV12-4; clone size: -; D gene: TRBD1; CDR3 protein: CASSLRDRISNEQFF; CDR3 DNA: TGTGCCAGCAGTCTAAGGGACAGAATCAGCAATGAGCAGTTCTTC
J gene: TRBJ2-1; V gene: TRBV29-1; clone size: -; D gene: TRBD2; CDR3 protein: CSVDSGTNEQFF; CDR3 DNA: TGCAGCGTTGACAGCGGGACCAATGAGCAGTTCTTC
J gene: TRBJ2-7; V gene: TRBV6-1; clone size: -; D gene: TRBD2; CDR3 protein: CATSQAGVESYEQYF; CDR3 DNA: TGTGCCACCAGTCAAGCGGGAGTGGAGTCCTACGAGCAGTACTTC
J gene: TRBJ2-2; V gene: TRBV9; clone size: -; D gene: TRBD2; CDR3 protein: CASSPRTSPELFF; CDR3 DNA: TGTGCCAGCAGCCCCCGGACTAGCCCGGAGCTGTTTTTT
J gene: TRBJ2-7; V gene: TRBV11-1; clone size: few; D gene: -; CDR3 protein: CASSLVEGFVYEQYF; CDR3 DNA: TGTGCCAGCAGCTTAGTGGAGGGGTTCGTGTACGAGCAGTACTTC
J gene: TRBJ2-5; V gene: TRBV5-5; clone size: -; D gene: -; CDR3 protein: CASSLPGDRETQYF; CDR3 DNA: TGTGCCAGCAGCTTGCCCGGGGATCGCGAGACCCAGTACTTC
J gene: TRBJ2-2; V gene: TRBV5-4; clone size: -; D gene: TRBD2; CDR3 protein: CASSFNWAGGYGGELFF; CDR3 DNA: TGTGCCAGCAGCTTTAATTGGGCGGGAGGCTACGGCGGGGAGCTGTTTTTT
J gene: TRBJ1-1; V gene: TRBV30; clone size: -; D gene: TRBD1; CDR3 protein: CAWSVGDSGTEAFF; CDR3 DNA: TGTGCCTGGAGTGTGGGGGACAGTGGGACTGAAGCTTTCTTT
J gene: TRBJ2-7; V gene: TRBV7-9; clone size: -; D gene: TRBD1; CDR3 protein: CASSSRDSIVGQYF; CDR3 DNA: TGTGCCAGCAGCTCCCGGGACAGCATAGTCGGGCAGTACTTC
J gene: TRBJ2-7; V gene: TRBV28; clone size: -; D gene: -; CDR3 protein: CASSHRGFYEQYF; CDR3 DNA: TGTGCCAGCAGTCATAGGGGGTTCTACGAGCAGTACTTC
J gene: TRBJ2-2; V gene: TRBV25-1; clone size: -; D gene: -; CDR3 protein: CASSEFNYGAGELFF; CDR3 DNA: TGTGCCAGCAGTGAGTTTAACTACGGAGCCGGGGAGCTGTTTTTT
J gene: TRBJ1-3; V gene: TRBV6-6; clone size: -; D gene: -; CDR3 protein: CASSSVWAGNTIYF; CDR3 DNA: TGTGCCAGCAGTTCCGTGTGGGCTGGAAACACCATATATTTT
J gene: TRBJ2-2; V gene: TRBV19; clone size: -; D gene: TRBD1; CDR3 protein: CASSIRQGSTGELFF; CDR3 DNA: TGTGCCAGTAGTATCCGACAGGGGAGCACCGGGGAGCTGTTTTTT
J gene: TRBJ2-1; V gene: TRBV20-1; clone size: -; D gene: -; CDR3 protein: CSARDSGAGNEQFF; CDR3 DNA: TGCAGTGCTAGAGATTCAGGGGCGGGGAATGAGCAGTTCTTC
J gene: TRBJ1-2; V gene: TRBV29-1; clone size: -; D gene: -; CDR3 protein: CSAYSGGADGYTF; CDR3 DNA: TGCAGCGCGTACTCTGGGGGCGCAGATGGCTACACCTTC
J gene: TRBJ2-1; V gene: TRBV27; clone size: -; D gene: TRBD1; CDR3 protein: CASSLTGTYNEQFF; CDR3 DNA: TGTGCCAGCAGTTTGACAGGGACATACAATGAGCAGTTCTTC
J gene: TRBJ2-7; V gene: TRBV20-1; clone size: -; D gene: -; CDR3 protein: CSARNYSYEQYF; CDR3 DNA: TGCAGTGCTAGAAACTACTCCTACGAGCAGTACTTC
J gene: TRBJ2-7; V gene: TRBV10-3; clone size: once; D gene: TRBD2; CDR3 protein: CAISEGGGHYEQYF; CDR3 DNA: TGTGCCATCAGTGAGGGCGGGGGGCACTACGAGCAGTACTTC
J gene: TRBJ2-7; V gene: TRBV9; clone size: -; D gene: -; CDR3 protein: CASSPTGTSFYEQYF; CDR3 DNA: TGTGCCAGCAGCCCCACCGGGACCTCATTCTACGAGCAGTACTTC
J gene: TRBJ2-7; V gene: TRBV13; clone size: few; D gene: -; CDR3 protein: CASRDGSSYEQYF; CDR3 DNA: TGTGCCAGCCGGGACGGGAGCTCCTACGAGCAGTACTTC
J gene: TRBJ1-5; V gene: TRBV7-8; clone size: few; D gene: -; CDR3 protein: CASSLGENSNQPQHF; CDR3 DNA: TGTGCCAGCAGCTTGGGGGAAAATAGCAATCAGCCCCAGCATTTT
J gene: TRBJ1-5; V gene: TRBV12-3/TRBV12-4; clone size: -; D gene: -; CDR3 protein: CASSLVRGPYSNQPQHF; CDR3 DNA: TGTGCCAGCAGTTTAGTCAGGGGACCCTATAGCAATCAGCCCCAGCATTTT
J gene: TRBJ2-1; V gene: TRBV29-1; clone size: -; D gene: -; CDR3 protein: CSVEVIYNEQFF; CDR3 DNA: TGCAGCGTTGAAGTGATTTACAATGAGCAGTTCTTC
J gene: TRBJ2-3; V gene: TRBV18; clone size: once; D gene: -; CDR3 protein: CASSPTRTDTQYF; CDR3 DNA: TGTGCCAGCTCACCAACCCGCACAGATACGCAGTATTTT
J gene: TRBJ2-7; V gene: TRBV5-1; clone size: -; D gene: TRBD1; CDR3 protein: CASSSRPGTGSHEQYF; CDR3 DNA: TGCGCCAGCAGCTCTAGACCCGGGACAGGGTCCCACGAGCAGTACTTC
J gene: TRBJ2-7; V gene: TRBV29-1; clone size: -; D gene: -; CDR3 protein: CSVAGRADEQYF; CDR3 DNA: TGCAGCGTTGCCGGCAGGGCGGACGAGCAGTACTTC
J gene: TRBJ2-1; V gene: TRBV19; clone size: -; D gene: TRBD1; CDR3 protein: CASSNGQGSYNEQFF; CDR3 DNA: TGTGCCAGTAGCAATGGACAGGGCTCCTACAATGAGCAGTTCTTC
J gene: TRBJ2-1; V gene: TRBV5-4; clone size: -; D gene: TRBD1; CDR3 protein: CASSLGQGSGNEQFF; CDR3 DNA: TGTGCCAGCAGCTTGGGACAGGGATCGGGTAATGAGCAGTTCTTC
J gene: TRBJ1-2; V gene: TRBV9; clone size: once; D gene: TRBD1; CDR3 protein: CASSVGQEEYGYTF; CDR3 DNA: TGTGCCAGCAGCGTCGGACAGGAGGAGTATGGCTACACCTTC
J gene: TRBJ2-3; V gene: TRBV5-4; clone size: -; D gene: TRBD1; CDR3 protein: CASSLRTGPTDTQYF; CDR3 DNA: TGTGCCAGCAGCCTACGGACAGGGCCGACAGATACGCAGTATTTT
J gene: TRBJ2-5; V gene: TRBV7-9; clone size: -; D gene: -; CDR3 protein: CASSSQDKQETQYF; CDR3 DNA: TGTGCCAGCAGCTCCCAGGACAAGCAAGAGACCCAGTACTTC
J gene: TRBJ2-7; V gene: TRBV9; clone size: -; D gene: -; CDR3 protein: CASSYGLSYEQYF; CDR3 DNA: TGTGCCAGCAGCTATGGACTTTCCTACGAGCAGTACTTC
J gene: TRBJ1-1; V gene: TRBV21-1; clone size: -; D gene: -; CDR3 protein: CASSKDMNTEAFF; CDR3 DNA: TGTGCCAGCAGCAAGGATATGAACACTGAAGCTTTCTTT